The 18 T cell receptor beta chains reported below all come from one sample, sequenced in a study of T cells in Graves' hyperthyroidism and ophthalmopathy. Regions amplified from RNA transcripts were the TCR beta CDR3 regions. TCR CDR3 underwent first-round RT-PCR with the HTBI primer set. One entry per CDR3 protein, called by TCRdb with MiXCR from the multiplex PCR reads. The sample holds about 640,000 distinct CDR3 sequences, roughly 15% seen once. Sequences were obtained from blood. These receptors all come from a woman aged 50 to 60 with Graves' ophthalmopathy.

This clonotype was seen more than once but under ten times. This rearrangement joins TRBV2 to TRBJ2-1; 8 nucleotides align to TRBD2. The CDR3 sequence is 15 residues long. With V trimmed by 6 bases and J by 2 bases, 6 bases remained unmatched. Germline CDR1 reads SNHLY; CDR2 reads FYNNEI. The CDR3 DNA reads as TGTGCCAGCAGAGGGACTAGTCAAACCTACAATGAGCAGTTCTTC. It codes for CASRGTSQTYNEQFF.

This clonotype was observed many times. This chain joins TRBV28 and TRBJ2-3; tentatively, D is TRBD1 (8 bases). Trimming stripped 6 bases from V and 5 bases from J, with 18 bases between. Germline assignment: CDR1 MDHEN and CDR2 SYDVKM. The CDR3 has 15 residues. The CDR3 sequence is CASRRRTGRVDTQYF. As DNA, the CDR3 is TGTGCCAGCAGAAGAAGGACAGGGAGGGTAGATACGCAGTATTTT.

In this sample, this clonotype turned up many times. For the CDR3, the DNA is TGTGCCAGCAGTTCGACTCAACAGGGGATCCCCTACGAGCAGTACTTC. As protein: CASSSTQQGIPYEQYF. The chain carries TRBV12-3 or TRBV12-4 and TRBJ2-7; 7 bases align to TRBD1. The CDR3 spans 16 residues. Trimming removed 4 bases from V and 2 bases from J; junction bases left unmatched: 11.

This clonotype was observed many times. The rearrangement joins TRBV20-1 to TRBJ2-1, with TRBD1 matching 9 bases. J gave up 0 bases and V 3 bases, and 21 bases lay outside the gene matches. Germline CDR1 is DFQATT and CDR2 is SNEGSKA (reference sequence). CDR3 length: 21 residues. In DNA, the CDR3 is TGCAGTGCTAGGGGCCGGGACAGGGCCAACCGTTTCTCCGGCTCCTACAATGAGCAGTTCTTC. Translated, it gives CSARGRDRANRFSGSYNEQFF.

This clonotype was counted ten times or more. This rearrangement joins TRBV28 to TRBJ2-6; no clear D. Germline assignment: CDR1 MDHEN and CDR2 SYDVKM. The germline V and J ends were trimmed by 5 bases and 6 bases, with 8 bases remaining between them. The CDR3 covers 13 residues. CDR3 DNA sequence: TGTGCCAGCAGTCCGGGCCAGGCCAACGTCCTGACTTTC. Translation gives CASSPGQANVLTF.

The chain carries TRBV27 and TRBJ2-3; perhaps TRBD2 as D (6 bases). The V and J ends lost 5 bases and 5 bases respectively, with 23 bases between them. The CDR3 runs to 17 residues. From germline, CDR1 is MNHEY and CDR2 SMNVEV (reference sequence). The CDR3 reads CASSPSWGAGSGDTQYF. CDR3 sequence (DNA): TGTGCCAGCAGTCCCTCCTGGGGAGCCGGGAGCGGAGATACGCAGTATTTT.

This chain connects TRBV10-3 to TRBJ2-3, with 9 bases matching TRBD2. Germline loops: CDR1 ENHRY, CDR2 SYGVKD. The CDR3 runs to 14 residues. Unmatched junction bases numbered 5, after V lost 9 bases and J lost 1 base. The DNA for the CDR3 is TGTGCCATTCTAGCGGGAATCGGCACAGATACGCAGTATTTT. It encodes CAILAGIGTDTQYF.

Only a few counts were recorded for this clonotype. This chain uses TRBV6-5 with TRBJ1-1; 7 bases line up with TRBD1. The CDR3 consists of 15 residues. Germline CDR1 is MNHEY and CDR2 is SVGAGI. V was pared by 1 base and J by 5 bases, with 7 bases of the junction left unmatched. The CDR3 loop is CASSYFRGAKTEAFF. CDR3 coding DNA: TGTGCCAGCAGTTACTTCAGGGGGGCCAAGACTGAAGCTTTCTTT.

In this sample, this clonotype turned up many times. The chain uses TRBV11-2 and TRBJ2-7; possibly TRBD1 for D (6 bases). The germline V and J ends were trimmed by 0 bases and 3 bases, with 9 bases remaining between them. Germline V gene sequence: CDR1 SGHAT, CDR2 FQNNGV. This CDR3 spans 14 amino acids. CDR3 in amino acids: CASSLDGTIYEQYF. The CDR3 nucleotides are TGTGCCAGCAGCTTAGACGGGACAATCTACGAGCAGTACTTC.

This clonotype was observed many times. The chain employs TRBV11-1 and TRBJ2-7, with a possible D match to TRBD2 (5 bases). The V gene's germline CDR1 is SGHAT and CDR2 FQDESV (reference sequence). V lost 2 bases, J lost 6 bases, and 14 bases lay in between. The CDR3 loop spans 14 amino acids. In DNA form, the CDR3 reads TGTGCCAGCAGCTTACATACGGGGTCCCGCGAGCAGTACTTC. It specifies CASSLHTGSREQYF.

This clonotype was recorded many times. J is TRBJ2-1 and V is TRBV10-3, with 12 bases identical to TRBD2. Unmatched junction bases numbered 7, after V lost 6 bases and J lost 4 bases. This CDR3 contains 16 residues. The germline V gene has CDR1 ENHRY and CDR2 SYGVKD. The CDR3 spells CAIRTSGRFGYNEQFF. The CDR3 nucleotides read TGTGCCATCAGGACTAGCGGGAGATTTGGGTACAATGAGCAGTTCTTC.

This clonotype appeared a few times. A much more abundant neighbour one base away suggests this may be a read error. The chain carries TRBV28 and TRBJ2-1; TRBD2 matches at 13 bases. CDR3 length equals 17 residues. The germline V gene has CDR1 MDHEN and CDR2 SYDVKM. Germline trimming cut 5 bases from V and 9 bases from J; bases unmatched to any gene: 13. This CDR3 is CASSGTRTSGSLSEQFF. The CDR3 DNA follows: TGTGCCAGCAGTGGGACCCGGACTAGCGGGAGTCTGAGTGAGCAGTTCTTC. Full variable domain (outside the CDR3, taken from reference TRBV28 and TRBJ2-1): DVKVTQSSRYLVKRTGEKVFLECVQDMDHENMFWYRQDPGLGLRLIYFSYDVKMKEKGDIPEGYSVSREKKERFSLILESASTNQTSMYLCASSGTRTSGSLSEQFFGPGTRLTVL.

This clonotype was observed at least ten times. This chain uses TRBV24-1 with TRBJ2-3; D gene ambiguous. Deletions cut 0 bases from V and 5 bases from J, with 5 bases between. The CDR3 loop spans 13 amino acids. The germline gives CDR1 KGHDR, CDR2 SFDVKD. CDR3 sequence reads: CATSDLRGDTQYF. The DNA of the CDR3 is TGTGCCACCAGTGATTTGCGAGGAGATACGCAGTATTTT.

There are many counts of this clonotype. The CDR3 DNA follows: TGTGCCAGCAGTTACGCTAGGGACAGACTCTATGGCTACACCTTC. Translation gives CASSYARDRLYGYTF. The rearrangement links TRBV6-5 to TRBJ1-2; 7 bases match TRBD1. This CDR3 has 15 amino acids. CDR1 is MNHEY, CDR2 SVGAGI, per germline. V lost 2 bases, J lost 4 bases, and 7 bases stayed unmatched.

This clonotype was seen at least ten times. The CDR3 protein is CATSDPRAGDHYGYTF. CDR3 DNA: TGTGCCACCAGTGATCCCCGGGCAGGGGATCACTATGGCTACACCTTC. This chain links TRBV24-1 with TRBJ1-2; a weak D match, TRBD1 (6 bases). The CDR3 totals 16 residues. Germline CDR1 reads KGHDR; CDR2 reads SFDVKD. The germline V and J ends were trimmed by 3 bases and 3 bases, with 16 bases remaining between them.

This clonotype appeared many times. V usage is TRBV6-2 or TRBV6-3 and J usage is TRBJ2-2; 7 bases agree with TRBD1. The CDR3 extends over 16 amino acids. Germline CDR1 reads MNHEY; CDR2 reads SVGEGT. V shed 0 bases and J 3 bases; nucleotides not matched to a gene: 4. CDR3 sequence (DNA): TGTGCCAGCAGTTACTCCCGGGACAGACACACCGGGGAGCTGTTTTTT. Amino acid sequence: CASSYSRDRHTGELFF.

In its sample, this clonotype was seen many times. CDR3 DNA sequence: TGTGCCAGCAGTTTTCAGGGTGGGGAGACCCAGTACTTC. Translating gives CASSFQGGETQYF. This chain links TRBV7-9 with TRBJ2-5; D perhaps matches TRBD1 (5 bases). Deletions cut 6 bases from V and 5 bases from J, with 13 bases between. The CDR3 runs 13 residues. The germline V gene has CDR1 SEHNR and CDR2 FQNEAQ (reference sequence).

This clonotype was detected ten times or more. Here the CDR3 DNA reads TGTGCCAGCTCACCGCCAGACAGGTCAATGAACACTGAAGCTTTCTTT. Residues: CASSPPDRSMNTEAFF. The chain couples TRBV18 to TRBJ1-1; D may be TRBD1 (6 bases). The CDR3 consists of 16 residues. Germline CDR1 and CDR2: KGHSH and LQKENI. V gave up 3 bases and J gave up 0 bases, with 14 bases separating them. Full variable domain (remainder filled in from reference TRBV18 and TRBJ1-1): NAGVMQNPRHLVRRRGQEARLRCSPMKGHSHVYWYRQLPEEGLKFMVYLQKENIIDESGMPKERFSAEFPKEGPSILRIQQVVRGDSAAYFCASSPPDRSMNTEAFFGQGTRLTVV.